This T cell receptor (beta chain) was sequenced for a study of molecular identifiers for immune sequencing clone quantification. The study, taken as a whole, reports: Identical TCR molecules sharing a barcode could underestimate highly expanded clone sizes. Effector cells kept over 98% of their molecules in clones above 20 RNA copies, while naive cells kept under 1% there.

TCRdb itself ran the PCR reads through MiXCR, one entry per CDR3 protein. The sample yields approximately 550,000 distinct CDR3 sequences, roughly 24% seen once. For this clonotype: Its target is not known.

The CDR3 loop spans 18 amino acids. The J gene is TRBJ2-1, the V gene TRBV3-2; TRBD1 is the table's D call and was not checked against the DNA. TRBV3-2 is noted as a pseudogene. Sequencing was performed on naive CD8+ T cells from blood, with Jurkat cell RNA spiked in. Indicated subset: FACS-sorted CD8+CD4-CCR7+CD45RA+ naive T cells. This TCR derives from a human donor in good health. Some libraries in this study had Jurkat cell RNA spiked in. DNA for the CDR3: TGTGCCAGCAGCCAAGCGTGGACTCGGGACAGGGTACGATGTGAGCAGTTCTTC. It specifies CASSQAWTRDRVRCEQFF.